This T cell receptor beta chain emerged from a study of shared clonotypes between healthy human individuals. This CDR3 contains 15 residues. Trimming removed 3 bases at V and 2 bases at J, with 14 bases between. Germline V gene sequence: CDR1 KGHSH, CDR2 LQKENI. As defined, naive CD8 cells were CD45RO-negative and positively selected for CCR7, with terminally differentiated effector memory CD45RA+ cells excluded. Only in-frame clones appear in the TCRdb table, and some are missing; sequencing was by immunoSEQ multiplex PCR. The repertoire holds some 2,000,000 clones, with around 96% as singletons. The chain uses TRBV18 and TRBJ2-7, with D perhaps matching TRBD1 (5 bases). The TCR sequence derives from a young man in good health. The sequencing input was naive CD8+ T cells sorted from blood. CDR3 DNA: TGTGCCAGCTCACCGAATACTGACAGAGCCTACGAGCAGTACTTC. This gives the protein CASSPNTDRAYEQYF. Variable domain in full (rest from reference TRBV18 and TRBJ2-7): NAGVMQNPRHLVRRRGQEARLRCSPMKGHSHVYWYRQLPEEGLKFMVYLQKENIIDESGMPKERFSAEFPKEGPSILRIQQVVRGDSAAYFCASSPNTDRAYEQYFGPGTRLTVT.